The subject of this entry is one TCR beta chain. Its antigen is unidentified. Constant-region reverse primers amplified full-length variable regions, followed by semi-nested Nested Universal Primer A PCR. TCRdb recomputed calls from the 5' RACE reads with MiXCR, one row per CDR3 protein. Of 50,000 to 80,000 distinct CDR3 sequences in the sample, approximately 23% were seen once. Findings and limits, study-wide: Greatest tumor Treg TCR overlap was with tumor naive CD4+ cells. Tumor memory CD4+ T cell TCR gene usage was found to cluster with blood and lymph node memory CD4+ cells and with lymph node naive CD4+ cells.

Germline CDR1 is MDHEN and CDR2 is SYDVKM. The CDR3 is 15 residues long. The V and J ends lost 6 bases and 5 bases respectively, with 14 bases between them. Memory CD4+ T cells were sorted as CD4+CD45RO+CD25- cells. The sample was memory CD4+ T cells sorted from a lymph node. Subset given: memory CD4+ T cells, CD4+CD45RO+CD25-. V is TRBV28 and J is TRBJ1-6, with D hard to call. This TCR derives from a female donor with breast cancer. The CDR3 sequence is CASRPRQSNNSPLHF. DNA of the CDR3: TGTGCCAGCAGGCCCAGACAATCTAATAATTCACCCCTCCACTTT.